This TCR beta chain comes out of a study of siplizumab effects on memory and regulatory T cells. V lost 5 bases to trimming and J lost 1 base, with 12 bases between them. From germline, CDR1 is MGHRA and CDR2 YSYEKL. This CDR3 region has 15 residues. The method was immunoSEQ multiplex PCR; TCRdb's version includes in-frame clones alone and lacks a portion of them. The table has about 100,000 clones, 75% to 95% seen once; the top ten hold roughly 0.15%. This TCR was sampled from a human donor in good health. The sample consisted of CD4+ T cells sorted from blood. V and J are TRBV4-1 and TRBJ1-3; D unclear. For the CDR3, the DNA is TGCGCCAGCAGCTTCCAGCAGGCGTCTGGAAACACCATATATTTT. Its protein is CASSFQQASGNTIYF.